The 14 T cell receptor beta chains in this list originate from one sample, sequenced in a study of blood T cell repertoires in COVID-19. TCRdb's copy holds only in-frame clones and misses some; the assay was immunoSEQ multiplex PCR. This sample carries about 280,000 clones, 82% of them seen once, and the ten largest clones take 5%. Sequenced sample: PBMCs or T cells enriched from blood (not recorded which). These receptors all come from a man aged 40-49 years who had been exposed to COVID-19.

V is TRBV3-1 (or the pseudogene TRBV3-2) and J is TRBJ1-4, with unresolved D. This CDR3 region has 16 residues. The V gene lost 4 bases and the J gene lost 0 bases, with 12 bases spanning the gap. Germline CDR1 reads LGHDT; CDR2 reads YNNKEL (reference sequence). The CDR3 DNA reads TGTGCCAGCAGCCCACTTCGTCCTGCAACTAATGAAAAACTGTTTTTT. Its translation: CASSPLRPATNEKLFF.

The rearrangement uses TRBV7-7 and TRBJ2-5, with TRBD2 matching over 7 bases. There are 14 residues in the CDR3. CDR1 is SSHAT and CDR2 is FNYEAQ in the germline V gene (reference sequence). CDR3 nucleotides: TGTGCTAGCTCAACGGGGGGTGATCAAGAGACCCAGTACTTC. Amino acids: CASSTGGDQETQYF.

The V and J genes are TRBV24-1 and TRBJ2-2; no firm D call. V was cut by 1 base and J by 1 base, with 9 bases left in between. The CDR3 is 16 amino acids. In germline, CDR1 is KGHDR, CDR2 SFDVKD. This CDR3 is CATSDFTKQNTGELFF. The CDR3 DNA follows: TGTGCCACCAGTGATTTTACCAAACAGAACACCGGGGAGCTGTTTTTT.

The rearrangement joins TRBV5-8 to TRBJ1-1; D not certain. V was pared by 7 bases and J by 0 bases, with 7 bases between. The CDR3 loop spans 12 amino acids. The V gene's germline CDR1 is SGHTS and CDR2 YDEGEE. CDR3 sequence (DNA): TGTGCCAGCTCCAGGCTGAACACTGAAGCTTTCTTT. Translation: CASSRLNTEAFF.

This chain connects TRBV5-1 to TRBJ1-1, with D tentatively TRBD1 (5 bases). Trimming stripped 0 bases from V and 13 bases from J, with 22 bases between. The CDR3 contains 15 residues. Germline-derived CDR1 and CDR2 are SGHRS and YFSETQ. The CDR3 nucleotides are TGCGCCAGCAGCTTGGATCACGGGACTCAAAAAGGGGATTTCTTT. Protein: CASSLDHGTQKGDFF.

V gene TRBV13 combines with J gene TRBJ1-1, with D uncertain. The CDR3 has 13 amino acids. The V gene's germline CDR1 is PRHDT and CDR2 FYEKMQ (reference sequence). V shed 5 bases and J shed 11 bases, with 18 bases lying between them. The CDR3 nucleotides are TGTGCCAGCAGCCCGGATTCCGGCTTGGAGGCTTTCTTT. The encoded protein is CASSPDSGLEAFF.

The chain is built from TRBV6-4 and TRBJ2-7; D might be TRBD2 (6 bases). CDR1 MRHNA and CDR2 SNTAGT come from the germline V gene. This CDR3 spans 13 amino acids. With 7 bases removed from V and 3 bases from J, the gap between germline ends came to 13 bases. CDR3 nucleotide sequence: TGTGCCAGCACTGGGGGAGGTGGCTACGAGCAGTACTTC. Amino acid sequence: CASTGGGGYEQYF.

The chain joins TRBV7-9 to TRBJ2-7, with TRBD1 matching 8 bases. Trimming removed 3 bases from V and 5 bases from J; junction bases left unmatched: 6. CDR1 and CDR2 (germline): SEHNR, FQNEAQ (reference sequence). The CDR3 has 14 amino acids. The CDR3: CASSLAGGLNEQYF. CDR3 in DNA: TGTGCCAGCAGCTTGGCAGGGGGCCTCAACGAGCAGTACTTC. Full variable domain (missing parts from reference TRBV7-9 and TRBJ2-7): DTGVSQNPRHKITKRGQNVTFRCDPISEHNRLYWYRQTLGQGPEFLTYFQNEAQLEKSRLLSDRFSAERPKGSFSTLEIQRTEQGDSAMYLCASSLAGGLNEQYFGPGTRLTVT.

V gene TRBV4-1 combines with J gene TRBJ1-1; 7 bases are a match to TRBD1. There are 13 residues in the CDR3. Trimming took 6 bases from V and 5 from J; bases not matched to a gene: 6. The V gene's germline CDR1 is MGHRA and CDR2 YSYEKL. CDR3 residues: CASRDRVWTEAFF. The CDR3 bases are TGCGCCAGCAGAGACAGGGTGTGGACTGAAGCTTTCTTT.

The CDR3 nucleotides are TGTGCCAGCAGGGGGCACGAGACCCAGTACTTC. It is translated as CASRGHETQYF. The genes are TRBV28 and TRBJ2-5; D may be TRBD1 (5 bases). The V gene lost 6 bases and the J gene lost 5 bases, with 7 bases spanning the gap. CDR1 is MDHEN and CDR2 is SYDVKM in the germline V gene. The CDR3 is 11 residues long.

This clone was seen once. The V call is TRBV9, the J call TRBJ1-2; unclear D gene. This CDR3 contains 14 residues. CDR1 and CDR2 from the germline V gene are SGDLS and YYNGEE. Trimming stripped 0 bases from V and 6 bases from J, with 12 bases between. CDR3 region: CASSVDMSVNGYTF. As DNA, the CDR3 is TGTGCCAGCAGCGTAGATATGAGTGTTAATGGCTACACCTTC.

The gene calls are TRBV28 and TRBJ1-5; 8 nucleotides match TRBD1. CDR3 length equals 13 residues. V lost 9 bases and J lost 2; bases outside the gene matches: 3. Germline CDR1 MDHEN, CDR2 SYDVKM. The CDR3 protein is CASRTGRNQPQHF. CDR3 in DNA: TGTGCCAGTAGGACAGGGCGCAATCAGCCCCAGCATTTT. Using reference TRBV28 and TRBJ1-5 for the parts outside the CDR3, the full variable domain is DVKVTQSSRYLVKRTGEKVFLECVQDMDHENMFWYRQDPGLGLRLIYFSYDVKMKEKGDIPEGYSVSREKKERFSLILESASTNQTSMYLCASRTGRNQPQHFGDGTRLSIL.

The chain employs TRBV5-1 and TRBJ1-2; D is perhaps TRBD1 (5 bases). CDR3 length: 14 amino acids. V lost 3 bases and J 5 bases, leaving 14 bases between the germline ends. Germline values: CDR1 SGHRS, CDR2 YFSETQ. DNA for the CDR3: TGCGCCAGCAGCTACACCGGGACTGAGTATGGCTACACCTTC. It specifies CASSYTGTEYGYTF.

V gene TRBV19 combines with J gene TRBJ1-5; the match to TRBD1 covers 11 bases. With 4 bases clipped from V and 7 bases from J, the junction kept 12 bases outside the gene matches. The V gene's germline CDR1 is LNHDA and CDR2 SQIVND (reference sequence). CDR3 size: 17 residues. The CDR3 here is CASSNYGTGGIRQPQHF. As DNA, the CDR3 is TGTGCCAGTAGTAACTACGGGACAGGGGGTATCAGGCAGCCCCAGCATTTT.